A single sample is the source of the 5 T cell receptor beta chains below, sequenced in a study of shared clonotypes between healthy human individuals. Assay: immunoSEQ multiplex PCR; the TCRdb copy retains only in-frame clones and omits some. The sample has approximately 2,000,000 clones, just over 90% seen once. CD45RO-negative, CCR7-selected cells formed the naive CD8 fraction, which excluded terminally differentiated effector memory CD45RA+ cells. The specimen sequenced was naive CD8+ T cells from PBMCs. These receptors all come from a man younger than 30 in good health. Some clones in this sample may be carry-over from other donors' samples.

The DNA of the CDR3 is TGTGCCAGCAGCCCCCAGGTGGGCAGGGCCTTCCCCTACGAGCAGTACTTC. This gives the protein CASSPQVGRAFPYEQYF. The gene calls are TRBV7-2 and TRBJ2-7; possibly TRBD1 for D (5 bases). Germline CDR1 SGHTA, CDR2 FQGNSA. The CDR3 extends over 17 amino acids. With 5 bases removed from V and 2 bases from J, the gap between germline ends came to 22 bases.

The chain recombines TRBV4-1 with TRBJ2-7; D is perhaps TRBD1 (6 bases). Germline V gene sequence: CDR1 MGHRA, CDR2 YSYEKL. Trimming cost V 1 base and J 2 bases, with 18 bases left between them. The CDR3 length is 17 residues. CDR3: CASSQGSGMGHTYEQYF. The DNA of the CDR3 is TGCGCCAGCAGCCAAGGTTCCGGTATGGGACATACCTACGAGCAGTACTTC.

The gene calls are TRBV19 and TRBJ1-1; 10 bases agree with TRBD1. The germline V gene encodes CDR1 LNHDA and CDR2 SQIVND (reference sequence). The CDR3 spans 15 residues. J gave up 4 bases and V 1 base, and 3 bases lay outside the gene matches. The CDR3 DNA sequence: TGTGCCAGTAGTATAGGACGGACAGGGGGCACTGAAGCTTTCTTT. Translation gives CASSIGRTGGTEAFF. Full variable domain (outside the CDR3, taken from reference TRBV19 and TRBJ1-1): DGGITQSPKYLFRKEGQNVTLSCEQNLNHDAMYWYRQDPGQGLRLIYYSQIVNDFQKGDIAEGYSVSREKKESFPLTVTSAQKNPTAFYLCASSIGRTGGTEAFFGQGTRLTVV.

The chain employs TRBV7-2 and TRBJ1-2; 7 bases fit TRBD1. Germline CDR1 and CDR2: SGHTA and FQGNSA. The length of the CDR3 is 15 residues. Germline trimming cut 5 bases from V and 1 base from J; bases unmatched to any gene: 7. As DNA, the CDR3 is TGTGCCAGCAGCACCCGGGACAGAGTTAACTATGGCTACACCTTC. Translation: CASSTRDRVNYGYTF.

The gene calls are TRBV19 and TRBJ1-4; D call uncertain. V lost 7 bases to trimming and J lost 5 bases, with 17 bases between them. Germline CDR1 LNHDA, CDR2 SQIVND (reference sequence). The CDR3 covers 15 residues. The CDR3 region has the DNA TGTGCCAGTACCCAAGGGAGAGGGTTGAATGAAAAACTGTTTTTT. As protein: CASTQGRGLNEKLFF.